The clone carrying this TCR beta chain was detected a few times. Its antigen remains unidentified. Unique molecular identifiers were incorporated when the TCRbeta library was constructed. TCRdb called the PCR reads again in MiXCR, with one record for every CDR3 protein. The top ten hold roughly two fifths of the sample, which has about 340,000 distinct CDR3 sequences, around 15% seen once. The CDR3 consists of 15 residues. The germline V and J ends were trimmed by 0 bases and 4 bases, with 16 bases remaining between them. The germline CDR1 and CDR2 sequences are DFQATT and SNEGSKA (reference sequence). These data originate in a study of T-cell reconstitution after alpha-beta-depleted transplantation in children. Findings and limits, study-wide: Surviving recipient cells, namely T cells and thymic progenitors, were the source of high day-60 TCRbeta diversity in some patients.

The rearrangement uses TRBV20-1 and TRBJ2-7; D unclear. The clonotype comes from a male patient between 2 and 10 years old who had a stem cell transplant for acute lymphoblastic leukemia, so the T cells may come from the graft donor. The sequencing used PBMCs, mostly from graft donor cells, collected 360 days after TCRalphabeta/CD19-depleted stem cell transplant. The CDR3 spells CSARDLLALRYEQYF. CDR3 in DNA: TGCAGTGCTAGAGATCTCCTGGCCCTTCGTTACGAGCAGTACTTC.